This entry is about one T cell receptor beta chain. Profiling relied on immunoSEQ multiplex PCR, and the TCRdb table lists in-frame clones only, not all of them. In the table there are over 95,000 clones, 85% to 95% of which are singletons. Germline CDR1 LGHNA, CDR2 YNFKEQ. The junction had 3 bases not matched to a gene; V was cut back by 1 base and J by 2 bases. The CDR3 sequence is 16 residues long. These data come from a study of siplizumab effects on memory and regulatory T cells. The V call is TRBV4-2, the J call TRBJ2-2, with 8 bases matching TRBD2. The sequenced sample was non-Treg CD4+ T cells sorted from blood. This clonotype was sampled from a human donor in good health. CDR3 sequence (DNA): TGTGCCAGCAGCCAAGGAGCGGGGGTAAACACCGGGGAGCTGTTTTTT. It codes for CASSQGAGVNTGELFF.